This passage covers 9 T cell receptor beta chains from one sample sequenced in a study of CD8 T cells in Susac syndrome. With random hexamers, reverse transcription was performed on about 0.45 to 1 ug of RNA. TCRdb reprocessed the immunoSEQ multiplex PCR reads via MiXCR and lists one record per CDR3 protein. The table lists 150,000 to 180,000 distinct CDR3 sequences, approximately 95% of them singletons. The sequencing input was CD4+ T cells from PBMCs. These receptor sequences come from a human donor with Susac syndrome.

The chain uses TRBV15 and TRBJ1-5; the D gene is possibly TRBD1 (5 bases). Deletions cut 1 base from V and 5 bases from J, with 12 bases between. The CDR3 totals 15 residues. The germline gives CDR1 LNHNV, CDR2 YYDKDF (reference sequence). DNA for the CDR3: TGTGCCACCAGCAGAGGCCAGGGAGACGATCAGCCCCAGCATTTT. Protein: CATSRGQGDDQPQHF. Complete variable domain (other parts from reference TRBV15 and TRBJ1-5): DAMVIQNPRYQVTQFGKPVTLSCSQTLNHNVMYWYQQKSSQAPKLLFHYYDKDFNNEADTPDNFQSRRPNTSFCFLDIRSPGLGDTAMYLCATSRGQGDDQPQHFGDGTRLSIL.

The CDR3 nucleotides are TGTGCCAGCAGCGACTATAATTCACCCCTCCACTTT. Translation: CASSDYNSPLHF. This chain uses TRBV7-2 with TRBJ1-6; D uncertain. The germline V gene encodes CDR1 SGHTA and CDR2 FQGNSA. Trimming took 5 bases from V and 3 from J, leaving 2 bases between them. CDR3 length: 12 residues.

V and J are TRBV5-1 and TRBJ2-7; D is uncertain. Germline V gene data show CDR1 as SGHRS and CDR2 as YFSETQ. The CDR3 contains 13 residues. V lost 0 bases and J lost 5, with 9 bases in between. The CDR3 nucleotides read TGCGCCAGCAGCTTGGTCGCCTGGGACGAGCAGTACTTC. Translated: CASSLVAWDEQYF.

The CDR3 reads CSATEQETQYF. The CDR3 DNA reads TGCAGTGCTACCGAACAAGAGACCCAGTACTTC. The V gene is TRBV20-1, the J gene TRBJ2-5; no reliable D call. The CDR3 loop spans 11 amino acids. V shed 4 bases and J shed 2 bases, with 5 bases lying between them. CDR1 is DFQATT, CDR2 SNEGSKA, per germline (reference sequence).

This sequence joins TRBV12-3 or TRBV12-4 and TRBJ2-3; D perhaps matches TRBD1 (5 bases). The CDR3 covers 15 residues. V lost 8 bases to trimming and J lost 0 bases, with 15 bases between them. CDR3 protein: CASRRQISSTDTQYF. The CDR3, as DNA: TGTGCCAGCCGGAGACAGATCTCTAGCACAGATACGCAGTATTTT.

A remark on this clonotype: At one end, the junction sequence differs from germline, possibly due to a read error. The CDR3 coding sequence is TGTGCCAGCAACTTGGGGCCCTTCTCCTACAATGAGCAGTTCTTC. This translates into CASNLGPFSYNEQFF. This chain uses TRBV5-6 with TRBJ2-1; D may be TRBD1 (5 bases). This CDR3 is 15 amino acids long. Germline lookup yields CDR1 SGHDT and CDR2 YYEEEE. Drawing the rest from reference TRBV5-6 and TRBJ2-1, the complete variable domain is DAGVTQSPTHLIKTRGQQVTLRCSPKSGHDTVSWYQQALGQGPQFIFQYYEEEERQRGNFPDRFSGHQFPNYSSELNVNALLLGDSALYLCASNLGPFSYNEQFFGPGTRLTVL.

The rearrangement uses TRBV20-1 and TRBJ1-5; D is unclear. V was pared by 2 bases and J by 2 bases, with 10 bases between. CDR3 length: 14 residues. Germline CDR1 is DFQATT and CDR2 is SNEGSKA (reference sequence). This CDR3 is CSARKGNRNQPQHF. CDR3 sequence (DNA): TGCAGTGCTAGAAAAGGGAATCGCAATCAGCCCCAGCATTTT.

This sequence joins TRBV4-3 and TRBJ2-1; 12 bases align to TRBD2. CDR1 and CDR2 from the germline V gene are LGHNA and YSLEER. With V trimmed by 4 bases and J by 5 bases, 12 bases remained unmatched. The CDR3 runs 18 residues. The CDR3 nucleotides are TGCGCCAGCAGCCCCTTTCCTAGCGGGGGGGCATTTAACAATGAGCAGTTCTTC. Its protein is CASSPFPSGGAFNNEQFF.

V and J are TRBV5-1 and TRBJ2-6; possibly TRBD1 or TRBD2 for D (5 bases each). The CDR3 consists of 16 residues. V lost 4 bases and J lost 0, with 11 bases in between. CDR1 is SGHRS and CDR2 is YFSETQ in the germline V gene. CDR3 DNA sequence: TGCGCCAGCAGCCTGGGGGTCGGCTCTGGGGCCAACGTCCTGACTTTC. It codes for CASSLGVGSGANVLTF.